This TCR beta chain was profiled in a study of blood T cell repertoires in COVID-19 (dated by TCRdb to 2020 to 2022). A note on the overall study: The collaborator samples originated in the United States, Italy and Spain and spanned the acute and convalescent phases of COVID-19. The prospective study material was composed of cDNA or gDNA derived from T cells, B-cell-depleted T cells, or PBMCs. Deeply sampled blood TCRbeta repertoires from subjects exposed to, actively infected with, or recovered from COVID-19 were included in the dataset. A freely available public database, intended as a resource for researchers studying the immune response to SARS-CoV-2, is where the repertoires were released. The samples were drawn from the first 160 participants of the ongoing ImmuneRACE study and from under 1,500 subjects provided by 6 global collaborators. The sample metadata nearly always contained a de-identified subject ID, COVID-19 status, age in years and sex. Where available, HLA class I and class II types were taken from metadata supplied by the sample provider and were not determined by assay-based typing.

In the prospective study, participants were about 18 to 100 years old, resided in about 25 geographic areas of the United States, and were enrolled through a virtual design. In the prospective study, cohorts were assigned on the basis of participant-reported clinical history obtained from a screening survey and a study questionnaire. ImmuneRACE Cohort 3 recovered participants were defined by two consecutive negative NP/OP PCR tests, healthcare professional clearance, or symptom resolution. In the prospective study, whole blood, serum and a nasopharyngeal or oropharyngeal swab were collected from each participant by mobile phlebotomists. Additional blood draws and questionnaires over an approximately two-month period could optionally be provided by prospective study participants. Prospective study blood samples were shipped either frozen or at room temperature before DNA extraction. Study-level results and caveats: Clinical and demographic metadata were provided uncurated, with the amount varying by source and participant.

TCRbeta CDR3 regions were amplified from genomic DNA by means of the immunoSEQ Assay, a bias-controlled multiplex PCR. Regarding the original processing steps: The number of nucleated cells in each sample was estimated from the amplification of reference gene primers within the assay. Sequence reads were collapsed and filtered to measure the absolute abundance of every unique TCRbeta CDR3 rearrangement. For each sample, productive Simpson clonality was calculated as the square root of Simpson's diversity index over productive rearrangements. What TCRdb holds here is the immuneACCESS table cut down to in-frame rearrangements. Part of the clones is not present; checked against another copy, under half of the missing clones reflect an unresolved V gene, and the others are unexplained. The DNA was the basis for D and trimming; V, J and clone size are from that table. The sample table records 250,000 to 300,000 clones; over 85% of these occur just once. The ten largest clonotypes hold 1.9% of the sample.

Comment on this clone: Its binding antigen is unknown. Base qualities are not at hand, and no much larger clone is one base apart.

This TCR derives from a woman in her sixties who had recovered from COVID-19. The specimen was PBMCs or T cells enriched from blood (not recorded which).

The CDR3 in this case is CASSFGGAEDTQYF. The nucleotides read TGTGCCAGCAGCTTCGGGGGGGCAGAAGATACGCAGTATTTT. Here the chain combines TRBV11-3 and TRBJ2-3; 8 middle bases align to TRBD2. The CDR3, cysteine through phenylalanine, is 14 amino acids long. Left in the record is the CDR3 DNA by itself, 42 bases read in frame from the first base. Trimmed from V: 3 bases; trimmed from J: 5 bases; junction bases lacking a gene match: 4. CDR1 and CDR2, looked up from the germline V gene, are SGHNT and YENEEA.